This T cell receptor (beta chain) was retrieved from a study of blood T cells in healthy people across ages. The germline V and J ends were trimmed by 2 bases and 0 bases, with 12 bases remaining between them. From germline, CDR1 is SGHKS and CDR2 YYEKEE (reference sequence). The CDR3 extends over 15 amino acids. Primers used in a second PCR of roughly 6 to 12 cycles were a sample-barcoded 5' primer and a J-beta primer mix. TCRdb itself ran the 5' RACE reads through MiXCR, one entry per CDR3 protein. The sample has roughly 1,800,000 distinct CDR3 sequences; about 50% are singletons. The sample, approximately 10 milliliters of peripheral blood, was drawn from each donor. This clonotype was picked up a small number of times.

The sequence derives from a woman between 40 and 55 years old in good health. V usage is TRBV5-5 and J usage is TRBJ2-7; the D gene is possibly TRBD1 (5 bases). The sequenced sample was blood. The CDR3 sequence: CASSFGHYNSYEQYF. CDR3 nucleotides: TGTGCCAGCAGCTTTGGACATTACAACTCCTACGAGCAGTACTTC.